This T cell receptor beta chain was captured in a study of OX40 agonist ivuxolimab in advanced cancers. The protocol was immunoSEQ multiplex PCR, while the TCRdb copy is restricted to in-frame clones and leaves out a portion. This repertoire shows about 79,000 clones, about 91% found once; its top ten account for about 6.6%. From germline, CDR1 is SQVTM and CDR2 ANQGSEA. Trimming stripped 4 bases from V and 6 bases from J, with 12 bases between. This CDR3 spans 12 amino acids. Sequenced material: CD4+ or CD8+ T cells sorted from blood, taken in a trial of the OX40 agonist ivuxolimab. The chain links TRBV29-1 to TRBJ1-2; tentatively, D is TRBD1 (6 bases). The receptor's source is an adult with an advanced solid tumor such as melanoma, head and neck, liver or kidney cancer. CDR3 DNA: TGCAGCGTTGGAACAGGGATCAATGGCTACACCTTC. Translating it yields CSVGTGINGYTF.